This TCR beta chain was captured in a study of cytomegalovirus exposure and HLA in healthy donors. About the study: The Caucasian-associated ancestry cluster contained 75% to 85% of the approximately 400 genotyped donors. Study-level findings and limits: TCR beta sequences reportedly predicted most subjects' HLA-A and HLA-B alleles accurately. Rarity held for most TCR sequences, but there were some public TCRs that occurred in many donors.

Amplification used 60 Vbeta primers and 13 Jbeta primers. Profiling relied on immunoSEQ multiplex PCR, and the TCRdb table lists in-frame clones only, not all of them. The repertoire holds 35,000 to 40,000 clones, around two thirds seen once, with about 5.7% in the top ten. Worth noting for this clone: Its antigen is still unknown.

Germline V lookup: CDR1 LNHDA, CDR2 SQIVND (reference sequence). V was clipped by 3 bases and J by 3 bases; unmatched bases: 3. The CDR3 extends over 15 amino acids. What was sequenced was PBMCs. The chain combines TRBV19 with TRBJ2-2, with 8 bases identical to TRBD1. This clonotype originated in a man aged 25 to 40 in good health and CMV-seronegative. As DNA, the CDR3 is TGTGCCAGTAGTATCCAGGGGGCAGACACCGGGGAGCTGTTTTTT. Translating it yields CASSIQGADTGELFF.